The 29 T cell receptor beta chains reported below all come from one sample, sequenced in a study of CD4 T cells in relation to SARS-CoV-2 and coronaviruses. The unexposed donors gave CD4+ T cells in 2011-2018, prior to COVID-19. CD4+ T cells were isolated from the cells after 10 days of culture. These receptors' antigens are unknown. Measured with immunoSEQ multiplex PCR; TCRdb has only the in-frame clones, and not every one. This sample has roughly 31,000 clones, with 72% found just once. The sequencing sample was made of CD4+ T cells from PBMCs, cultured in vitro. These receptors all stem from a human donor in good health.

This clone showed up just a few times. This chain uses TRBV29-1 with TRBJ2-2, with TRBD1 matching 8 bases. The CDR3 consists of 14 residues. J gave up 6 bases and V 1 base, and 4 bases lay outside the gene matches. In germline, CDR1 is SQVTM, CDR2 ANQGSEA. The CDR3 bases are TGCAGCGTTGAAGTAACAGGGGGAGCCGGGGAGCTGTTTTTT. This translates into CSVEVTGGAGELFF.

V and J are TRBV19 and TRBJ2-5, with TRBD1 matching over 7 bases. This CDR3 has 15 amino acids. Germline V gives CDR1 LNHDA, CDR2 SQIVND (reference sequence). V shed 4 bases, J shed 1 base, and the junction held 6 bases outside the gene matches. CDR3 nucleotides: TGTGCCAGTAGTAGGCCGGGACAGATCCAAGAGACCCAGTACTTC. Translation: CASSRPGQIQETQYF.

The V call is TRBV18, the J call TRBJ2-5; tentative D call: TRBD1 (5 bases). V was cut by 2 bases and J by 2 bases, with 6 bases left in between. This CDR3 has 13 residues. CDR1 is KGHSH and CDR2 is LQKENI in the germline V gene. The CDR3 loop is CASSPKGQETQYF. DNA of the CDR3: TGTGCCAGCTCACCAAAGGGGCAAGAGACCCAGTACTTC. Together with reference TRBV18 and TRBJ2-5, the CDR3 gives the full variable domain: NAGVMQNPRHLVRRRGQEARLRCSPMKGHSHVYWYRQLPEEGLKFMVYLQKENIIDESGMPKERFSAEFPKEGPSILRIQQVVRGDSAAYFCASSPKGQETQYFGPGTRLLVL.

V is TRBV3-1 (or the pseudogene TRBV3-2) and J is TRBJ2-7, with 9 bases lining up with TRBD1. The CDR3 spans 16 residues. Germline lookup yields CDR1 LGHDT and CDR2 YNNKEL (reference sequence). J gave up 1 base and V 0 bases, and 4 bases lay outside the gene matches. The CDR3: CASSQDRGQGSYEQYF. CDR3 nucleotide sequence: TGTGCCAGCAGCCAAGATCGGGGACAGGGATCCTACGAGCAGTACTTC.

V gene TRBV6-5 combines with J gene TRBJ2-5; weak D call: TRBD1 (6 bases). Germline V gives CDR1 MNHEY, CDR2 SVGAGI. This CDR3 comprises 16 residues. V was cut by 4 bases and J by 4 bases, with 19 bases left in between. The CDR3 region is CASSSSRGRRGETQYF. CDR3 sequence (DNA): TGTGCCAGCAGTTCTTCAAGGGGGAGACGTGGAGAGACCCAGTACTTC.

The V and J genes are TRBV10-3 and TRBJ1-2; 7 bases align to TRBD1. Germline trimming cut 8 bases from V and 3 bases from J; bases unmatched to any gene: 3. The CDR3 is made up of 12 amino acids. Germline CDR1 and CDR2: ENHRY and SYGVKD. CDR3 sequence reads: CAIGGTDYGYTF. CDR3 nucleotides: TGTGCCATCGGGGGGACAGACTATGGCTACACCTTC.

The chain recombines TRBV7-6 with TRBJ1-5; D might be TRBD1 (5 bases). The germline V gene has CDR1 SGHVS and CDR2 FNYEAQ. CDR3 size: 16 residues. V lost 1 base to trimming and J lost 9 bases, with 19 bases between them. CDR3 sequence reads: CASSLGSAQQVGPQHF. The CDR3 DNA follows: TGTGCCAGCAGCTTAGGGTCGGCTCAACAGGTGGGGCCCCAGCATTTT.

The rearrangement links TRBV2 to TRBJ1-2, with TRBD1 matching over 8 bases. J lost 9 bases, V lost 2 bases, and 11 bases had no gene match. Germline CDR1 SNHLY, CDR2 FYNNEI. This CDR3 spans 15 amino acids. CDR3 in DNA: TGTGCCAGCAGTGAAACGACCGGACAGGGTGGTAGCTACACCTTC. This codes for CASSETTGQGGSYTF.

The rearrangement links TRBV2 to TRBJ2-1; TRBD2 matches at 10 bases. The V gene's germline CDR1 is SNHLY and CDR2 FYNNEI. With V trimmed by 7 bases and J by 9 bases, 18 bases remained unmatched. This CDR3 contains 17 residues. CDR3: CASIPRGASGRRFEQFF. DNA for the CDR3: TGTGCCAGCATCCCCCGGGGGGCTAGCGGGAGAAGGTTTGAGCAGTTCTTC. The full variable domain, its missing parts supplied by reference TRBV2 and TRBJ2-1, is EPEVTQTPSHQVTQMGQEVILRCVPISNHLYFYWYRQILGQKVEFLVSFYNNEISEKSEIFDDQFSVERPDGSNFTLKIRSTKLEDSAMYFCASIPRGASGRRFEQFFGPGTRLTVL.

V and J are TRBV6-1 and TRBJ1-2, with 7 bases matching TRBD1. After removal of 7 bases from V and 4 bases from J, the junction contained 9 bases not matched to a gene. Germline-derived CDR1 and CDR2 are MNHNS and SASEGT. The CDR3 has 14 residues. CDR3 protein: CASKDETGRYGYTF. CDR3 sequence (DNA): TGTGCCAGCAAAGATGAGACAGGGCGCTATGGCTACACCTTC.

There are a few counts of this clone. The CDR3, as DNA: TGCGCCAGCAGCCCTCTGTCAGGGGGAAACACCATATATTTT. This gives the protein CASSPLSGGNTIYF. The chain carries TRBV5-1 and TRBJ1-3; D perhaps matches TRBD1 (5 bases). Germline CDR1 and CDR2: SGHRS and YFSETQ. V was pared by 4 bases and J by 4 bases, with 12 bases between. The CDR3 totals 14 residues. The full variable domain, with the rest looked up from reference TRBV5-1 and TRBJ1-3, is KAGVTQTPRYLIKTRGQQVTLSCSPISGHRSVSWYQQTPGQGLQFLFEYFSETQRNKGNFPGRFSGRQFSNSRSEMNVSTLELGDSALYLCASSPLSGGNTIYFGEGSWLTVV.

The rearrangement links TRBV24-1 to TRBJ2-3; possibly TRBD1 for D (5 bases). Germline V CDR1 and CDR2: KGHDR, SFDVKD. With 4 bases removed from V and 3 bases from J, the gap between germline ends came to 10 bases. This CDR3 spans 14 amino acids. The CDR3: CATSDPTGTDTQYF. CDR3 bases: TGTGCCACCAGTGACCCAACAGGAACAGATACGCAGTATTTT.

The rearrangement links TRBV11-3 to TRBJ2-2; TRBD2 matches 10 bases. The germline CDR1 and CDR2 sequences are SGHNT and YENEEA. The CDR3 sequence is 17 residues long. V was clipped by 0 bases and J by 0 bases; unmatched bases: 1. Here the CDR3 reads CASSLDGLAANTGELFF. DNA of the CDR3: TGTGCCAGCAGCTTAGACGGACTAGCGGCGAACACCGGGGAGCTGTTTTTT.

The V gene is TRBV3-1 (or the pseudogene TRBV3-2), the J gene TRBJ1-5, with D perhaps TRBD1 (6 bases). The CDR3 sequence is 15 residues long. Trimming stripped 2 bases from V and 10 bases from J, with 18 bases between. Germline V CDR1 and CDR2: LGHDT, YNNKEL (reference sequence). The chain's CDR3 is CASSQQQGPGSPQHF. CDR3 coding DNA: TGTGCCAGCAGCCAACAACAGGGTCCTGGGTCCCCCCAGCATTTT.

This chain joins TRBV3-1 (or the pseudogene TRBV3-2) and TRBJ2-3; D is unclear. Trimming removed 3 bases at V and 6 bases at J, with 13 bases between. This CDR3 has 14 amino acids. The germline CDR1 and CDR2 sequences are LGHDT and YNNKEL (reference sequence). The CDR3: CASSQVAGRDTQYF. CDR3 bases: TGTGCCAGCAGCCAGGTCGCTGGCCGGGATACGCAGTATTTT.

V and J are TRBV19 and TRBJ2-7; the match to TRBD1 covers 7 bases. The germline gives CDR1 LNHDA, CDR2 SQIVND (reference sequence). Losses at the gene ends were 10 bases for V and 2 bases for J; bases not matched to a gene: 5. The CDR3 covers 12 residues. The CDR3 spells CATADRTYEQYF. As DNA, the CDR3 is TGTGCCACCGCGGACAGGACCTACGAGCAGTACTTC.

The V call is TRBV10-2, the J call TRBJ1-1; D unresolved. V was cut by 10 bases and J by 4 bases, with 19 bases left in between. This CDR3 spans 14 amino acids. Germline values: CDR1 WSHSY, CDR2 SAAADI. The CDR3 region is CATQIGGSGTEAFF. The CDR3 DNA reads TGCGCCACCCAGATCGGCGGCAGTGGCACTGAAGCTTTCTTT.

This clone showed up just once. The rearrangement uses TRBV12-3 or TRBV12-4 and TRBJ1-1, with D perhaps matching TRBD1 (6 bases). V was shortened by 3 bases and J by 5 bases, with 7 bases between the two germline ends. The CDR3 loop spans 12 amino acids. The CDR3 loop reads CASSFQGTEAFF. The CDR3 DNA is TGTGCCAGCAGTTTCCAGGGGACTGAAGCTTTCTTT.

The chain links TRBV11-3 to TRBJ2-5; 7 bases line up with TRBD2. The CDR3 sequence is 11 residues long. CDR1 is SGHNT, CDR2 YENEEA, per germline. Trimming took 8 bases from V and 5 from J; bases not matched to a gene: 2. In nucleotides, the CDR3 is TGTGCCAGCGGGGAGGGGGAGACCCAGTACTTC. This sequence encodes CASGEGETQYF.

This clone turned up a few times. The chain couples TRBV10-1 to TRBJ2-1, with a weak D call TRBD2 (5 bases). Trimming removed 4 bases at V and 9 bases at J, with 16 bases between. CDR3 length equals 14 residues. The V gene's germline CDR1 is WNHNN and CDR2 SYGVQD (reference sequence). This chain's CDR3 is CASSGAGRRSEQFF. The CDR3 coding sequence is TGCGCCAGCAGTGGAGCTGGGAGACGGAGTGAGCAGTTCTTC.

The chain joins TRBV4-3 to TRBJ1-3; 7 bases are shared with TRBD1. The CDR3 has 15 residues. Germline CDR1 LGHNA, CDR2 YSLEER. J was trimmed by 4 bases and V by 0 bases; bases with no gene match: 3. CDR3 bases: TGCGCCAGCAGCCAAGATCCGGGACAGGGAAACACCATATATTTT. Its translation is CASSQDPGQGNTIYF.

The J gene is TRBJ2-1, the V gene TRBV19; 12 bases map to TRBD2. V shed 2 bases, J shed 7 bases, and the junction held 3 bases outside the gene matches. Germline V gene data show CDR1 as LNHDA and CDR2 as SQIVND (reference sequence). The CDR3 extends over 15 amino acids. CDR3 DNA: TGTGCCAGTAGTATAAATCTAGCGGGAGGGAATGAGCAGTTCTTC. This codes for CASSINLAGGNEQFF.

The chain employs TRBV2 and TRBJ1-1, with a weak D call TRBD1 (5 bases). V was clipped by 2 bases and J by 8 bases, with 12 bases between them. Germline V lookup: CDR1 SNHLY, CDR2 FYNNEI. The length of the CDR3 is 13 residues. Here the CDR3 DNA reads TGTGCCAGCAGTGAATGGGGGGGACTCGAAGCTTTCTTT. Protein sequence: CASSEWGGLEAFF.

This clone was found once. The chain carries TRBV7-6 and TRBJ1-5, with unresolved D. The CDR3 has 15 amino acids. CDR1 SGHVS and CDR2 FNYEAQ come from the germline V gene. V gave up 1 base and J gave up 2 bases, with 9 bases separating them. The CDR3 spells CASSLGTAGNQPQHF. The CDR3 nucleotides are TGTGCCAGCAGCTTAGGTACGGCAGGCAATCAGCCCCAGCATTTT.

This chain uses TRBV7-2 with TRBJ1-5, with a possible D match to TRBD1 (6 bases). Germline V lookup: CDR1 SGHTA, CDR2 FQGNSA. This CDR3 comprises 15 residues. Trimming cost V 6 bases and J 4 bases, with 16 bases left between them. The CDR3: CASSFGRGVNQPQHF. In DNA, the CDR3 is TGTGCCAGCAGTTTCGGCAGGGGTGTGAATCAGCCCCAGCATTTT.

This rearrangement joins TRBV7-8 to TRBJ2-7, with D hard to call. Germline values: CDR1 SGHVS, CDR2 FQNEAQ. CDR3 length: 14 residues. The ends were cut back, 1 base at V and 0 bases at J, with 7 bases in the middle. CDR3 amino acids: CASSLVWSSYEQYF. In nucleotides, the CDR3 is TGTGCCAGCAGCTTAGTTTGGAGCTCCTACGAGCAGTACTTC. Combining the CDR3 with reference TRBV7-8 and TRBJ2-7 gives the whole variable domain GAGVSQSPRYKVAKRGQDVALRCDPISGHVSLFWYQQALGQGPEFLTYFQNEAQLDKSGLPSDRFFAERPEGSVSTLKIQRTQQEDSAVYLCASSLVWSSYEQYFGPGTRLTVT.

The CDR3 sequence is CASSVALAGPQETQYF. The CDR3, as DNA: TGTGCCAGCAGCGTAGCCCTAGCGGGACCCCAAGAGACCCAGTACTTC. J is TRBJ2-5 and V is TRBV9; the match to TRBD2 covers 9 bases. J was trimmed by 1 base and V by 0 bases; bases with no gene match: 4. Per germline, CDR1 SGDLS and CDR2 YYNGEE. The CDR3 spans 16 residues.

The rearrangement joins TRBV19 to TRBJ2-3; D might be TRBD2 (5 bases). Germline V CDR1 and CDR2: LNHDA, SQIVND (reference sequence). The CDR3 loop spans 14 amino acids. Trimming removed 3 bases from V and 4 bases from J, with 11 bases in between. The CDR3 loop is CASSIWTAADTQYF. The DNA of the CDR3 is TGTGCCAGTAGTATTTGGACTGCGGCAGATACGCAGTATTTT.

The chain combines TRBV21-1 with TRBJ1-1. TRBV21-1 is shown as a pseudogene. This CDR3 has 12 amino acids. Written as DNA, the CDR3 is TGTGCCAGCAGCCCCCCGAACACTGAAGCTTTCTTT. Residues: CASSPPNTEAFF.